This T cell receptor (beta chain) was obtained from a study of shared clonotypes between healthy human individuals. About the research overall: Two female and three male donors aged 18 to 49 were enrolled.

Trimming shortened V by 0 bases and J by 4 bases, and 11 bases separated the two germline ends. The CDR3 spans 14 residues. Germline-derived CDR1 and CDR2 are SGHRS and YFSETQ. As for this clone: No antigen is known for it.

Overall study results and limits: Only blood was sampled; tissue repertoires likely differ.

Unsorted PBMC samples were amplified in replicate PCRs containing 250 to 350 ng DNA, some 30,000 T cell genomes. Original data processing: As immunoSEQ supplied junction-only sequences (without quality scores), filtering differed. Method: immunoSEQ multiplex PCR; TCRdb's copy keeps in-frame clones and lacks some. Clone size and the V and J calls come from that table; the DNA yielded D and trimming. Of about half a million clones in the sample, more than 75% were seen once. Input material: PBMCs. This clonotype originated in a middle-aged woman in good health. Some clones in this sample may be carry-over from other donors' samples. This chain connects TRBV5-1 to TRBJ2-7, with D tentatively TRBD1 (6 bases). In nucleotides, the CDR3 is TGCGCCAGCAGCTTGGGACAGGACCCTTACGAGCAGTACTTC. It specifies CASSLGQDPYEQYF.